This TCR beta chain was recorded in a study of cytomegalovirus exposure and HLA in healthy donors (dated by TCRdb to the late 2010s). In terms of the full investigation: According to an earlier analysis of a few hundred of the donors, about 170 million T cells yielded over 100 million unique TCR beta sequences and 276 Gb of sequence data. Roughly 300 gigabases of sequencing data and approximately 85 million unique TCR sequences were included in an early release covering roughly 700 HLA-typed donors. Of the 350 to 400 genotyped donors, 65% to 90% fell in the genetic ancestry cluster associated with self-reported Caucasian donors. The study aimed to test whether cataloging public T cell receptors could reveal signatures of past pathogen exposure. Using immunosequencing, the study profiled T cell repertoires from 640 or so subjects and related those repertoires to cytomegalovirus serostatus. Along with the roughly 700-subject first cohort, a separate validation cohort of over a hundred different subjects was used. To predict cytomegalovirus infection status, the study brought together high-throughput TCR immunosequencing, statistical association of individual TCRs with disease status, and machine learning. A later analysis re-examined previously published TCR beta repertoires from several hundred donors and added high-resolution HLA genotyping to investigate patterns of TCR occurrence. Rather than using new phenotypic data, the later analysis identified candidate immune exposures from TCR beta sequences and from how often those sequences occurred across donors. An earlier analysis of nearly 600 of the donors applied high-throughput TCR beta sequencing to assess whether each TCR beta V gene segment acted as functional or pseudogenic. Alongside the repertoire data, information on donor age, sex, ethnicity and CMV serostatus was compiled. Genome-wide SNP genotypes for about 55% of the roughly 670 donors were used in a later genetic analysis, which treated that subset as a discovery cohort. Every discovery cohort repertoire had been produced on one sequencing platform. Both class I and class II loci were covered by HLA typing, at four-digit resolution. Typing coverage varied by locus: about 620-640 donors for A, B, C, DRB1 and DQB1; approximately 500 for DQA1; over 600 for DPA1; more than 450 for DPB1. Five DR-DQ haplotypes were handled as single units for association and clustering because linkage in the cohort was strong. Among 300 to 500 genotyped donors of the cohort, an average of approximately 240,000 unique TCR beta nucleotide sequences was sequenced per donor, of which about 18% were non-productive. Broader findings and caveats from the paper: Because HLA typing was missing for some donors at each locus, association tests included only the typed subset. Only TCR beta chains were sequenced in this cohort, and the absence of alpha or paired-chain data limited detectable features. The classifier was reported to diagnose cytomegalovirus status with high specificity and sensitivity in both the original cohort and the validation cohort. In a later analysis, most CMV-associated TCR beta chains were found to appear HLA-restricted, with HLA associations seemingly driven largely by CMV exposure. For the cohort, immune exposure information was limited to CMV serostatus. Some IMGT-functional V segments, including TRBV6-2 and TRBV6-3, could not be distinguished by the 87-base-pair reads and were therefore excluded. A later genetic analysis reported fewer N-insertions in productive TCRs among donors in an Asian-associated ancestry cluster than the roughly 700-donor mean. A later analysis found that TCR association rates varied across HLA loci, with DRB1 alleles showing the most associated TCRs and HLA-C alleles the fewest. In a later analysis, HLA-associated TCR beta chains were found to be more clonally expanded and to have lower generation probabilities than equally common non-associated chains. A group of highly shared sequence variants was considered likely to be a technical artifact of the sequencing pipeline. In a later analysis, some 17,000 TCR beta sequences were associated with specific HLA alleles at a false discovery rate of 0.05. In vitro tests confirmed that a few of the cytomegalovirus-associated TCR beta chains recognize cytomegalovirus antigens. Roughly 15 rarely observed V segments, including chromosome 9 orphons, were excluded from the earlier analysis of about 610 of the donors because counts were too low. An association between a missense DCLRE1C variant and V-gene and J-gene trimming of TCR beta chains was found in a later genetic analysis and replicated in an independent cohort. In an earlier analysis of more than 450 of the donors, most TCR beta V segments were observed in productive rearrangements about 90% or about 30% of the time, broadly matching IMGT annotations. Strong co-occurrence of HLA alleles, especially DR and DQ, made assigning TCR associations to individual alleles difficult. Sequencing depth was assumed to be roughly uniform across donors in the presence/absence analyses, though that assumption may not hold. A total of about 150 TCR beta chains were listed by the study as associated with cytomegalovirus. According to the authors, the approach could potentially be generalized to other disease states and immunological phenotypes. A further reported finding was that TCR beta sequences accurately predicted the HLA-A and HLA-B alleles for most subjects in the first cohort. Linkage disequilibrium might explain the correlated functional status among segregating V segments, but an unknown experimental factor could not be ruled out. While some public TCRs were present in many individuals, most TCR sequences turned up only very rarely across donors. A later analysis reported that several top co-occurrence clusters appeared linked to parvovirus B19, influenza, CMV and Epstein-Barr virus.

From the cysteine through the phenylalanine, the CDR3 covers 14 amino acids. Solely the CDR3 DNA is kept, with 42 bases framed from the first base. Cut back by 1 base and 7 bases, the V and J ends lie 14 bases apart. The germline V gene (reference sequence) gives CDR1 as LNHNV and CDR2 as YYDKDF. Library creation used the immunoSEQ multiplex PCR assay. For the multiplex PCR, a mixture combining 60 forward primers for TCR Vbeta segments and 13 reverse primers for TCR Jbeta segments was used. The CDR3 region of rearranged TCR beta genes was amplified from genomic DNA with a multiplex PCR assay. Amplified TCR beta libraries were sequenced as 87-base-pair reads on the Illumina HiSeq System. From the authors' description of their analysis: A later analysis tallied 75 million to 95 million unique TCR beta chains across the 610 or so repertoires, and about 12 million of those chains were shared by two or more donors. Raw reads were error-corrected and collapsed into unique sequences by a nearest-neighbor algorithm in which closely related sequences were merged to remove PCR and sequencing errors. Alignment of CDR3 sequences to IMGT reference sequences was used to assign V, D and J gene segments. Each retained sequence needed at least a six-nucleotide match to both a V gene segment and a J gene segment. A rearrangement was called productive if the CDR3 had no stop codons and remained in frame with V and J, and every other rearrangement was called non-productive. Following IMGT convention, CDR3 was defined as the stretch from the second conserved V-encoded cysteine to the conserved J-encoded phenylalanine. In an earlier analysis of some 550 of the donors, sequences lacking an unambiguous match to a single V gene segment were excluded. An earlier analysis of roughly 590 of the donors called V segments functional above 56.7% productive rearrangements and segregating when the between-donor standard deviation exceeded 5%. A statistical classification framework was developed to diagnose cytomegalovirus status using the catalog of TCR beta chain sequences. V and J gene assignment, in a later analysis, came from comparing TCR nucleotide sequences with IMGT/GENE-DB human TR gene sequences. In a later analysis, CDR3 sequences and most-parsimonious VDJ recombination scenarios were assigned using the TCRdist pipeline. In a later analysis, every TCR beta chain was defined by the combination of its CDR3 amino acid sequence and its V-gene family, and reads without a unique V-gene family were dropped. To address suspected cross-contamination and a sequencing artifact, a later analysis removed 592 highly shared, low-generation-probability nucleotide sequences. A later analysis calculated a clonal expansion index for each public chain from normalized within-repertoire ranks of inferred template counts. Generation probabilities in a later analysis came from a VDJ recombination model fitted to out-of-frame rearrangements, and those results were checked against IGoR. A later analysis scored TCR-TCR, TCR-HLA and TCR-CMV co-occurrence with hypergeometric tests, applying a repertoire-size bias correction to TCR pairs. A later analysis estimated false discovery rates by permuting HLA or CMV assignments 20 times. In a later analysis, co-occurring TCRs were grouped with DBSCAN, and TCRdist sequence similarity was added when clustering was performed within HLA-allele-positive subsets. For co-occurrence clustering, repertoires with fewer than 30,000 or more than 120,000 public chains were excluded, along with five repertoires with anomalous nucleotide sharing. TCRdb stores this immuneACCESS table with in-frame sequences only. Part of the clones is absent; in the studies checked, under half of the shortfall reflects unresolved V genes, and no reason is known for the rest. For V, J and clone size, that table is used; D and trimming come from the DNA. The table for this sample lists roughly 66,000 clones; less than 70% of them were counted only once. The top ten clones comprise over 2.5% of the sample.

A word on this clone: Its target antigen remains unknown. No much larger clonotype is one base removed from it; base qualities were not supplied.

In total, approximately 700 healthy bone marrow donors made up the cohort. At the time of sampling, every cohort member was nominally healthy, though immune exposures that went unrecorded were likely present. The donor tested CMV seronegative and was one of the 352 seronegative cohort members. Every donor gave a peripheral blood sample, and the peripheral blood mononuclear cells from that sample were used for TCR beta sequencing. The Qiagen DNeasy Blood Extraction Kit was used to extract genomic DNA from the blood cell samples. This sequence uses TRBV15 and TRBJ2-7, with a tentative D gene TRBD1 over 5 matching bases. What was sequenced was PBMCs. The sequence was collected from a woman aged 45-65 years in good health and CMV-seronegative. The nucleotide sequence reads as follows: TGTGCCACCAGCAGAGTATGGGGCGCTGGAGAGCAGTACTTC. Translated, it gives CATSRVWGAGEQYF.